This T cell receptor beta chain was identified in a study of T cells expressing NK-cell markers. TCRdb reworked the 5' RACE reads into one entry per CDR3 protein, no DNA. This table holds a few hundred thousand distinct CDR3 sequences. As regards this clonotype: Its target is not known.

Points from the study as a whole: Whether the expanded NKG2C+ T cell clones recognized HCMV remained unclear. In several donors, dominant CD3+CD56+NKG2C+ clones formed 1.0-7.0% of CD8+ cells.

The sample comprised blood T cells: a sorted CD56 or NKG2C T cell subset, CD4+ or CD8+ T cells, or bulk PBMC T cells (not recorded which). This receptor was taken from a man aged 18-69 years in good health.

The CDR3 spells CASSQSGTGYEQYF. The V call is TRBV11-2, the J call TRBJ2-7; TCRdb's assignment of TRBD1 cannot be checked, as there is no DNA. The CDR3 is 14 residues long. The germline V gene has CDR1 SGHAT and CDR2 FQNNGV.